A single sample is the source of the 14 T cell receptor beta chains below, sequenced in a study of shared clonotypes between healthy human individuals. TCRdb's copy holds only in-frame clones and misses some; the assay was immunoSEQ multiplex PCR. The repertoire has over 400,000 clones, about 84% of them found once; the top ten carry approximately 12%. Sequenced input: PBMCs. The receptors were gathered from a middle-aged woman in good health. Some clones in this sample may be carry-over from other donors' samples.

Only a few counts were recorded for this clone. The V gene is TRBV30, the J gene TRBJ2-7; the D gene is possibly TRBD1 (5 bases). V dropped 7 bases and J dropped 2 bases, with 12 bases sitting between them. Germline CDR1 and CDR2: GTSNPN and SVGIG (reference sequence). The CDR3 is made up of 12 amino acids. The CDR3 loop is CASLTDTYEQYF. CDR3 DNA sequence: TGTGCCTCACTGACAGATACCTACGAGCAGTACTTC.

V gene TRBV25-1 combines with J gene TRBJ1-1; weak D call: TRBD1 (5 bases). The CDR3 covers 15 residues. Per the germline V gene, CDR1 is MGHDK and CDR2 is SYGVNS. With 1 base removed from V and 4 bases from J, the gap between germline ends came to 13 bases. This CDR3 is CASSESSPGGTEAFF. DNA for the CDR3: TGTGCCAGCAGTGAATCTTCCCCCGGGGGCACTGAAGCTTTCTTT. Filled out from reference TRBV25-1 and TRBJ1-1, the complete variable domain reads EADIYQTPRYLVIGTGKKITLECSQTMGHDKMYWYQQDPGMELHLIHYSYGVNSTEKGDLSSESTVSRIRTEHFPLTLESARPSHTSQYLCASSESSPGGTEAFFGQGTRLTVV.

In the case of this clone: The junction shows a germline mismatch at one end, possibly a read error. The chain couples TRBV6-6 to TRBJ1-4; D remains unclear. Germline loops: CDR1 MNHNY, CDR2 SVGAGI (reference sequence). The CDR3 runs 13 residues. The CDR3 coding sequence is TGTGCCAGTAGTTACAGCAAAAATGAAAAACTGTTTTTT. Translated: CASSYSKNEKLFF.

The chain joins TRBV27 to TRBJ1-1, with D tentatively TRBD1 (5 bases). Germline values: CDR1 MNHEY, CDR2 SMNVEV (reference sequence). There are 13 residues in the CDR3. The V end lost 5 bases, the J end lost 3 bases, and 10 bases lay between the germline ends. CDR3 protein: CASSLGGDTEAFF. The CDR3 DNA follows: TGTGCCAGCAGTCTTGGGGGGGACACTGAAGCTTTCTTT.

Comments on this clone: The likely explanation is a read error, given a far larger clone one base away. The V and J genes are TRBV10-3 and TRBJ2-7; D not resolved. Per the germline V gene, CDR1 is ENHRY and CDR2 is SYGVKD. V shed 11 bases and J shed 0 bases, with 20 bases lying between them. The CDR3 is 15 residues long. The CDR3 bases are TGTGCCCCCCGTGGTGGAGAAGGGTCCTCCTACGAGCAGTACTTC. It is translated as CAPRGGEGSSYEQYF.

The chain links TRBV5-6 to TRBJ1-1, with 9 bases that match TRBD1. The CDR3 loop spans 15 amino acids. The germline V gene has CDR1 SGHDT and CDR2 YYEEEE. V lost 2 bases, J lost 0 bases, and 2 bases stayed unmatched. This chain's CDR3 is CASSFGTGMNTEAFF. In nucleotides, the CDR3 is TGTGCCAGCAGCTTCGGGACAGGGATGAACACTGAAGCTTTCTTT.

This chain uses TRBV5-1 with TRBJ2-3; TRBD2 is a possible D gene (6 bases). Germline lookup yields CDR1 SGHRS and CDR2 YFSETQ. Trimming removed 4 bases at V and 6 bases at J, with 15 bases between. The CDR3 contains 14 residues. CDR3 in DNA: TGCGCCAGCAGCGTCTGGAGGGAAATCGATACGCAGTATTTT. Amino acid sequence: CASSVWREIDTQYF.

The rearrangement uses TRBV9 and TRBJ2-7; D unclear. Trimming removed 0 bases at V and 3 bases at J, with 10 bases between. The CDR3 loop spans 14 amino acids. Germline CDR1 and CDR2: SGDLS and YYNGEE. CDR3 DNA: TGTGCCAGCAGCGTAGGAGCAGCCTTCTACGAGCAGTACTTC. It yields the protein CASSVGAAFYEQYF.

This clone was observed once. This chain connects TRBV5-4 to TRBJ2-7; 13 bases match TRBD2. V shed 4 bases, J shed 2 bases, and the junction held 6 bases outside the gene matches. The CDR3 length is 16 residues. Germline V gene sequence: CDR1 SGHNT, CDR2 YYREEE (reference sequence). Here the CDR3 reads CASSRGLAGLTYEQYF. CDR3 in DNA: TGTGCCAGCAGCCGGGGACTAGCGGGGCTTACCTACGAGCAGTACTTC.

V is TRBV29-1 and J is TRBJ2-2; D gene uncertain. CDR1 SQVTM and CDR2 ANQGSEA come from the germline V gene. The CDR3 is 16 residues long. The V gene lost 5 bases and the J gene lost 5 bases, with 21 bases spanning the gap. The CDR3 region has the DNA TGCAGCGTTTCTCTCTCCGGGCCCACGAGGACCGGGGAGCTGTTTTTT. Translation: CSVSLSGPTRTGELFF.

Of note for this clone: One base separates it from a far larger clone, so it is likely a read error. The CDR3 DNA follows: TGTGCCAGCAGCTTGGGGGCGGGATCGAACGCCGGGGAGCTGTTTTTT. Its protein is CASSLGAGSNAGELFF. V and J are TRBV5-4 and TRBJ2-2; D perhaps matches TRBD2 (6 bases). The germline gives CDR1 SGHNT, CDR2 YYREEE (reference sequence). The CDR3 has 16 amino acids.

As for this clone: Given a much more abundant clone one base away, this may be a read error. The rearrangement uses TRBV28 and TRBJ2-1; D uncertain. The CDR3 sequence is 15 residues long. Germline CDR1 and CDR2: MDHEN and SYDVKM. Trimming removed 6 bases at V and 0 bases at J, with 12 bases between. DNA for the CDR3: TGTGCCAGCAGGTCTCTCGGCGGCTCCTACAATGAGCAGTTCTTC. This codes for CASRSLGGSYNEQFF.

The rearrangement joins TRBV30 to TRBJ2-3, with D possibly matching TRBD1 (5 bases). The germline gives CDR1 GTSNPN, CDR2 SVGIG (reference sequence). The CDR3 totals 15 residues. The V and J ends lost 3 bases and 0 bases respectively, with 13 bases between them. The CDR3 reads CAWSSFGASTDTQYF. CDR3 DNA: TGTGCCTGGAGCTCTTTTGGGGCGAGCACAGATACGCAGTATTTT.

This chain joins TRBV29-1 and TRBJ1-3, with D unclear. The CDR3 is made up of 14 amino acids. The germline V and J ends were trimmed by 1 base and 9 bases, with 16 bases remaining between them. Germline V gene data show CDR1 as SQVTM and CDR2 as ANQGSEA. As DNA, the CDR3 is TGCAGCGTTGAAGGCCCCGGTGGCCAAGGCACCATATATTTT. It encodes CSVEGPGGQGTIYF.